This T cell receptor (beta chain) was found in a study of shared clonotypes between healthy human individuals. Per the germline V gene, CDR1 is SGHRS and CDR2 is YFSETQ. Losses at the gene ends were 4 bases for V and 0 bases for J; bases not matched to a gene: 6. This CDR3 region has 15 residues. With respect to this clone: Antigen: not known.

General study findings and limits: Larger estimated richness was generally seen in naive subsets than in memory subsets.

Method: immunoSEQ multiplex PCR; TCRdb's copy keeps in-frame clones and lacks some. This sample has approximately 2,300,000 clones, with around 93% found just once. This TCR derives from a man between 18 and 35 years old in good health. Some clones in this sample may be carry-over from other donors' samples. The sample consisted of naive CD4+ T cells from PBMCs. Subset denoted: CD45RA+ positively selected. This chain connects TRBV5-1 to TRBJ2-7; 8 nucleotides agree with TRBD1. CDR3 residues: CASSRRTGSSYEQYF. For the CDR3, the DNA is TGCGCCAGCAGCAGGAGGACAGGGAGCTCCTACGAGCAGTACTTC.